This T cell receptor beta chain was identified in a study of T cells after posttransplantation cyclophosphamide. This CDR3 is 15 amino acids long. V lost 4 bases and J lost 5; bases outside the gene matches: 7. The germline V gene encodes CDR1 MDHEN and CDR2 SYDVKM. This table comes from immunoSEQ multiplex PCR, and its TCRdb copy is limited to in-frame clones, with some not included. The repertoire has 15,000 to 20,000 clones, roughly 84% of them found once; the top ten carry approximately 3.4%. Regarding this clone: The antigen remains undetermined.

Sampled 1 year posttransplant, controls received myeloablative marrow transplants, methotrexate and a calcineurin inhibitor. Study conclusions and caveats: Later post-transplant blood repertoires were often dominated by donor CD8+ memory clones. Blood and skin or GI T cell repertoires showed limited TRB overlap.

The chain uses TRBV28 and TRBJ1-5; 8 bases align to TRBD1. This TCR derives from a male patient aged 45-59 years who received an allogeneic stem cell transplant from an unrelated donor, was CMV-positive, and had chronic GVHD only. T cells may partly derive from the graft donor. Specimen: PBMCs, collected after an allogeneic stem cell transplant with a calcineurin inhibitor and methotrexate. CDR3 bases: TGTGCCAGCAGTTCCCGACAGGGGAAGCATCAGCCCCAGCATTTT. It encodes CASSSRQGKHQPQHF.